The 27 T cell receptor beta chains below were found in one sample sequenced in a study of vaccination and CD4 T cells after COVID-19. These receptors' targets are unknown. The Oncomine TCR Beta short-read assay sequenced DNA from cultured CD4+ T cells. TCRdb analysed the PCR reads with MiXCR anew, one entry per CDR3 protein. This table has roughly 12,000 distinct CDR3 sequences, approximately 61% appearing once. Treatment specified: approximately nine-day PBMC culture with coronavirus spike peptide pools or control peptides (ViraFEST assay). This sample comprised CD4+ T cells from blood, cultured in vitro, obtained before SARS-CoV-2 vaccination. These TCRs come from a human donor who had recovered from COVID-19.

The rearrangement joins TRBV11-1 to TRBJ1-1; possible D gene TRBD1, 5 bases. Per germline, CDR1 SGHAT and CDR2 FQDESV (reference sequence). The CDR3 covers 13 residues. V was pared by 7 bases and J by 6 bases, with 15 bases between. CDR3 in amino acids: CASTHAGGSEAFF. In DNA form, the CDR3 reads TGTGCCAGCACCCACGCCGGGGGTTCTGAAGCTTTCTTT.

The V and J genes are TRBV20-1 and TRBJ2-7; 8 positions agree with TRBD1. The CDR3 runs 13 residues. V lost 4 bases to trimming and J lost 3 bases; unmatched junction nucleotides: 5. Germline V gives CDR1 DFQATT, CDR2 SNEGSKA (reference sequence). The chain's CDR3 is CSAISGTGYEQYF. The DNA of the CDR3 is TGCAGTGCTATCTCAGGGACAGGCTACGAGCAGTACTTC.

There are a few counts of this clonotype. J is TRBJ2-2 and V is TRBV27; no definite D call. The CDR3 is 15 residues long. Trimming removed 3 bases at V and 2 bases at J, with 10 bases between. Per germline, CDR1 MNHEY and CDR2 SMNVEV (reference sequence). CDR3 DNA: TGTGCCAGCAGTTTCGTGACCCCAAACACCGGGGAGCTGTTTTTT. It codes for CASSFVTPNTGELFF.

This clonotype was seen a few times. The genes are TRBV7-2 and TRBJ2-6; unclear D gene. The CDR3 has 17 residues. From germline, CDR1 is SGHTA and CDR2 FQGNSA. The ends were cut back, 2 bases at V and 0 bases at J, with 11 bases in the middle. This CDR3 reads CASSLSASLSGANVLTF. CDR3 nucleotides: TGTGCCAGCAGCTTATCGGCTAGTCTCTCTGGGGCCAACGTCCTGACTTTC.

This chain uses TRBV20-1 with TRBJ1-3, with TRBD1 identical over 7 bases. Germline trimming cut 0 bases from V and 6 bases from J; bases unmatched to any gene: 5. CDR3 length: 14 residues. CDR1 and CDR2 from the germline V gene are DFQATT and SNEGSKA (reference sequence). The CDR3 is CSARESTGLNTIYF. The CDR3 DNA reads as TGCAGTGCTAGAGAGTCGACAGGGTTAAACACCATATATTTT.

The CDR3 DNA reads as TGTGCCACCAGTGTTGGGACTAGCGGGAGGAGTGGCAATGAGCAGTTCTTC. Residues: CATSVGTSGRSGNEQFF. V usage is TRBV24-1 and J usage is TRBJ2-1; TRBD2 aligns across 15 bases. Germline values: CDR1 KGHDR, CDR2 SFDVKD. The V segment lost 5 bases and the J segment 6 bases; nucleotides outside the gene matches: 7. This CDR3 is built from 17 residues.

This sequence joins TRBV6-2 or TRBV6-3 and TRBJ1-5, with no clear D. Germline V gene lookup returns CDR1 MNHEY and CDR2 SVGEGT. V lost 0 bases and J lost 6, with 6 bases in between. The CDR3 has 13 residues. This chain's CDR3 is CASSYSPAQPQHF. Here the CDR3 DNA reads TGTGCCAGCAGTTACTCCCCGGCTCAGCCCCAGCATTTT.

This CDR3 is CASSLIGRQLLNTEAFF. CDR3 nucleotides: TGTGCCAGCAGCTTAATCGGGAGACAGCTCTTGAACACTGAAGCTTTCTTT. V and J are TRBV7-8 and TRBJ1-1, with D possibly TRBD1 on 5 matching bases. V lost 2 bases and J lost 0, with 16 bases in between. The CDR3 is made up of 17 amino acids. Germline loops: CDR1 SGHVS, CDR2 FQNEAQ.

The CDR3 DNA follows: TGTGCCAGCGGAAACGGGGGGCGGCACACTGAAGCTTTCTTT. It encodes CASGNGGRHTEAFF. The chain employs TRBV28 and TRBJ1-1, with TRBD1 as a possible D gene (6 bases). V was trimmed by 8 bases and J by 3 bases, leaving 16 bases between them. This CDR3 has 14 residues. Germline V gene sequence: CDR1 MDHEN, CDR2 SYDVKM.

The rearrangement uses TRBV18 and TRBJ2-3; D could derive from TRBD1 or TRBD2 (5 bases each). The V and J ends lost 3 bases and 6 bases respectively, with 19 bases between them. CDR3 length equals 16 residues. CDR1 is KGHSH, CDR2 LQKENI, per germline. The CDR3 DNA follows: TGTGCCAGCTCACCTGGGACCTCACAGTTAACGGATACGCAGTATTTT. Its protein product is CASSPGTSQLTDTQYF.

The chain joins TRBV29-1 to TRBJ2-2; the D call may be TRBD1 or TRBD2 (5 bases each). This CDR3 spans 12 amino acids. The V gene lost 7 bases and the J gene lost 4 bases, with 10 bases spanning the gap. Germline-derived CDR1 and CDR2 are SQVTM and ANQGSEA. CDR3 nucleotides: TGCAGCGCACGGGACGGCACCGGGGAGCTGTTTTTT. Protein sequence: CSARDGTGELFF.

The chain links TRBV20-1 to TRBJ1-4; the match to TRBD1 covers 10 bases. V lost 4 bases and J lost 9; bases outside the gene matches: 23. CDR1 and CDR2 from the germline V gene are DFQATT and SNEGSKA (reference sequence). This CDR3 has 19 amino acids. The CDR3 protein is CSAIPYRDRGRMGTKKLFF. For the CDR3, the DNA is TGCAGTGCTATTCCATACCGGGACAGGGGCCGCATGGGCACCAAAAAACTGTTTTTT.

This clonotype appeared a few times. CDR3 amino acids: CASSAHRGQGAEAFF. CDR3 coding DNA: TGTGCCAGCAGCGCCCACAGGGGGCAAGGGGCTGAAGCTTTCTTT. The rearrangement links TRBV7-2 to TRBJ1-1; TRBD1 matches 9 bases. The CDR3 has 15 residues. J was trimmed by 6 bases and V by 5 bases; bases with no gene match: 10. From germline, CDR1 is SGHTA and CDR2 FQGNSA.

In this sample, this clonotype turned up a few times. This chain uses TRBV29-1 with TRBJ1-2; D is unclear. The V and J ends lost 1 base and 2 bases respectively, with 8 bases between them. Germline CDR1 SQVTM, CDR2 ANQGSEA. The length of the CDR3 is 13 residues. The chain's CDR3 is CSVEGAGNYGYTF. CDR3 bases: TGCAGCGTTGAAGGGGCGGGGAACTATGGCTACACCTTC.

The chain couples TRBV12-3 or TRBV12-4 to TRBJ1-1, with D possibly matching TRBD1 (6 bases). Trimming pared 6 bases from V and 1 base from J, leaving 15 bases between. This CDR3 has 15 residues. The CDR3 loop is CASSQPGAPNTEAFF. CDR3 nucleotides: TGTGCCAGCAGCCAACCAGGGGCCCCGAACACTGAAGCTTTCTTT.

This clonotype appeared a few times. V gene TRBV6-5 combines with J gene TRBJ1-1; TRBD1 is a possible D gene (5 bases). In germline, CDR1 is MNHEY, CDR2 SVGAGI. Trimming removed 4 bases from V and 5 bases from J, with 17 bases in between. CDR3 length equals 15 residues. DNA for the CDR3: TGTGCCAGCAGTTGGGGGGAGGGTAGGCGAACTGAAGCTTTCTTT. Translating gives CASSWGEGRRTEAFF.

This clonotype is medium-sized. CDR3: CASSGQGQNTEAFF. DNA of the CDR3: TGCGCCAGCAGCGGACAGGGACAGAACACTGAAGCTTTCTTT. This chain connects TRBV5-1 to TRBJ1-1; 8 bases are shared with TRBD1. CDR3 length equals 14 residues. With 4 bases clipped from V and 1 base from J, the junction kept 3 bases outside the gene matches. Germline values: CDR1 SGHRS, CDR2 YFSETQ.

By frequency in the sample, this clonotype is medium-sized (0.01 to 0.1%). V and J are TRBV6-1 and TRBJ2-3; D is perhaps TRBD1 or TRBD2 (5 bases each). Per germline, CDR1 MNHNS and CDR2 SASEGT. V was pared by 7 bases and J by 0 bases, with 14 bases between. The CDR3 is 15 residues long. The CDR3 nucleotides are TGTGCCAGCACCTGGAGAGGGGCTAGCACAGATACGCAGTATTTT. This sequence encodes CASTWRGASTDTQYF.

V usage is TRBV7-7 and J usage is TRBJ1-1, with D uncertain. V lost 3 bases and J 1 base, leaving 6 bases between the germline ends. CDR1 and CDR2 from the germline V gene are SSHAT and FNYEAQ (reference sequence). The CDR3 has 13 amino acids. CDR3 sequence (DNA): TGTGCCAGCAGCTTGTCTGAGAACACTGAAGCTTTCTTT. Translated, it gives CASSLSENTEAFF.

The chain is built from TRBV5-1 and TRBJ2-1, with 14 bases aligning to TRBD2. Trimming removed 4 bases from V and 8 bases from J; junction bases left unmatched: 5. The CDR3 extends over 15 amino acids. CDR1 and CDR2 (germline): SGHRS, YFSETQ. The CDR3 bases are TGCGCCAGCAGCACGGGACTAGCGGGAGTAGATGAGCAGTTCTTC. Amino acids: CASSTGLAGVDEQFF.

This clonotype appeared a few times. The chain combines TRBV7-9 with TRBJ2-3; TRBD2 is a possible D gene (5 bases). V lost 5 bases, J lost 0 bases, and 15 bases lay in between. The CDR3 runs to 16 residues. From germline, CDR1 is SEHNR and CDR2 FQNEAQ (reference sequence). The CDR3 protein is CASSTIRTGSTDTQYF. The CDR3 DNA reads TGTGCCAGCAGCACCATAAGGACGGGAAGCACAGATACGCAGTATTTT.

The V gene is TRBV5-8, the J gene TRBJ2-7; 13 bases are a match to TRBD2. Germline loops: CDR1 SGHTS, CDR2 YDEGEE. CDR3 length: 15 amino acids. V shed 4 bases and J 3 bases; nucleotides not matched to a gene: 4. The DNA for the CDR3 is TGTGCCAGCAGCCCCGGACTAGCGGGAGTCTACGAGCAGTACTTC. Translating gives CASSPGLAGVYEQYF.

This chain joins TRBV6-1 and TRBJ1-5, with D possibly being TRBD1 (6 bases). This CDR3 is 14 amino acids long. Germline CDR1 MNHNS, CDR2 SASEGT. V shed 4 bases and J shed 9 bases, with 16 bases lying between them. The CDR3 region is CASSGDRSARPQHF. The DNA of the CDR3 is TGTGCCAGCAGTGGTGACAGGTCGGCTAGGCCCCAGCATTTT.

This chain links TRBV7-2 with TRBJ1-2; D is unresolved. Germline V CDR1 and CDR2: SGHTA, FQGNSA. V was clipped by 2 bases and J by 7 bases, with 11 bases between them. The CDR3 runs 13 residues. In DNA, the CDR3 is TGTGCCAGCAGCTTAAACCCACCGAGTGGCTACACCTTC. The encoded protein is CASSLNPPSGYTF.

V gene TRBV20-1 combines with J gene TRBJ2-3; 7 nucleotides agree with TRBD2. V shed 3 bases and J 4 bases; nucleotides not matched to a gene: 10. Germline V gene data show CDR1 as DFQATT and CDR2 as SNEGSKA (reference sequence). The CDR3 is made up of 15 amino acids. The DNA of the CDR3 is TGCAGTGCTAGGGATAGGGGCGGGAGCCCAGATACGCAGTATTTT. Its protein product is CSARDRGGSPDTQYF.

The rearrangement links TRBV6-1 to TRBJ2-2, with D perhaps TRBD2 (5 bases). CDR3 length: 16 amino acids. The V end was cut by 4 bases, the J end by 6 bases, with 18 bases between. Germline loops: CDR1 MNHNS, CDR2 SASEGT. CDR3 amino acids: CASSATGVLVAGELFF. DNA of the CDR3: TGTGCCAGCAGTGCCACCGGGGTATTAGTGGCCGGGGAGCTGTTTTTT.

This clonotype has just a few counts. The rearrangement joins TRBV7-8 to TRBJ1-5; D uncertain. This CDR3 spans 13 amino acids. V was pared by 1 base and J by 6 bases, with 7 bases between. The germline V gene has CDR1 SGHVS and CDR2 FQNEAQ. CDR3 bases: TGTGCCAGCAGCTTAGAACGTCCTCAGCCCCAGCATTTT. Translation: CASSLERPQPQHF.